The present entry profiles one TCR beta chain with its context. The antigen it binds to is not known. The sample holds no much larger clone one base away, and base qualities are not on file. This sample stems from a study of T cell responses to AZD1222 COVID-19 vaccine (dated by TCRdb to the early 2020s). Background on the whole study: AZD1222 recipients with second doses at about 4 weeks or about 12 weeks were pooled, because spike-specific TCR depth and breadth did not differ between schedules. A total of about 230 trial participants underwent TCR sequencing, of whom about 210 received two doses of AZD1222 and some 26 received two doses of the MenACWY control vaccine. Trial participants were enrolled by age into subgroups of 18-55, 56-69 and 70-plus years, and around 150, 28 and 57 TCR-sequenced participants, respectively, were included in these subgroups.

Beyond this particular receptor, the publication reports: Only five or six AZD1222 recipients were SARS-CoV-2 seropositive at baseline, limiting conclusions about previously exposed vaccinees. Reportedly, almost half of the unique spike-specific TCRs recognized epitopes lying outside the regions that are mutated in the B.1.351 and B.1.1.7 variants. After two AZD1222 doses, spike-specific TCR breadth and depth were significantly higher than at day 0 and than in MenACWY recipients. Because no day 14 peak-response samples were available, the repertoires could be characterized only after the peak T cell response. Participants were mostly white British, with more females than males. The authors suggested clonal diversity may have been underestimated. The whole spike protein was spanned by vaccine-associated CD4 TCRs, and dominant responses were seen in regions 160-218 and 743-854. The 56-69-year group was small, and its depth increase did not reach significance, likely because of low power.

Measured from the cysteine to the phenylalanine, the CDR3 is 14 residues long. Only CDR3 DNA is held: 42 bases, read in frame from base 1. CDR1 is given as MNHNS and CDR2 as SASEGT, both from the germline V gene. Trimming removed 1 base from V and 0 bases from J, leaving 4 bases between the germline ends. In light of the paper, this sample's time point label describes: baseline before first vaccination. Vaccinee samples came from UK trials COV001 and COV002, including a single-blind randomized controlled phase 2/3 trial of AZD1222 (ChAdOx1 nCoV-19) in healthy adults. For TCRbeta chain sequencing, PBMC samples were collected from trial participants at day 0 and at day 28 after the second dose. The CDR3 regions of human TCRbeta chains were analyzed by immunosequencing. Under the source paper's analysis protocol: TCRs in the repertoires were compared against a reference library of SARS-CoV-2-specific TCRs that had been generated with the MIRA antigen-specificity platform. Breadth was defined as the fraction of unique TCRs that were SARS-CoV-2-associated, and depth was defined as the fraction of total T cells that were SARS-CoV-2-associated. Using the MIRA data, each spike-specific TCR was mapped to the spike region that the TCR reacts to and placed in a CD4 or CD8 class. Log10-transformed breadth and depth values were compared by one-way ANOVA with Sidak's multiple comparisons tests. TCRdb's version of the immuneACCESS table is confined to in-frame rearrangements and falls short of the full clone set. An unresolved V gene accounts for under half of the shortfall where checked; the remainder is of unknown origin. The DNA was the basis for D and trimming; V, J and clone size are from that table. The sample profile shows 150,000 to 200,000 clones; 90% of them were found once. Clones ranked in the top ten supply more than 1.3% of the sample.

The starting material was peripheral blood, obtained on day 0 of AZD1222 vaccination. The origin of this receptor is an adult in good health. The chain is encoded by TRBV6-1 joined to TRBJ1-3; confidence is insufficient to name the D gene. The DNA reads as follows: TGTGCCAGCAGTGAAGGACACTCTGGAAACACCATATATTTT. Translation gives CASSEGHSGNTIYF.